This section outlines one TCR beta chain sequence together with its context. This sample stems from a study of patients and donors after allogeneic stem cell transplantation. V was pared by 2 bases and J by 2 bases, with 2 bases of the junction left unmatched. This CDR3 is built from 14 residues. CDR1 and CDR2 from the germline V gene are SGHRS and YFSETQ. TCRdb processed the RT-PCR reads anew with MiXCR; each CDR3 protein has one entry. Seen here are approximately 160,000 distinct CDR3 sequences, 25% to 35% observed once, and the top ten hold 3.2%. V usage is TRBV5-1 and J usage is TRBJ2-3; the match to TRBD1 covers 7 bases. This TCR was recovered from a human donor who was either an allogeneic HSCT recipient or a stem cell or donor lymphocyte infusion donor (not recorded which). It is not recorded whose cells these are; they may come from a transplant donor. Sequences were obtained from blood, either unsorted or a sorted T cell fraction (not recorded which). The CDR3 DNA reads as TGCGCCAGCAGCTTTGGACAGGACACAGATACGCAGTATTTT. It encodes CASSFGQDTDTQYF.